What follows is one T cell receptor beta chain and its context. This record belongs to a study of blood T cell repertoires in COVID-19. Study-level background: Sample material is recorded as cDNA or gDNA derived from T cells, B-cell-depleted T cells, or PBMCs.

Methods used by the authors: Cell counts per sample came from amplifying reference gene primers. Assay used: immunoSEQ multiplex PCR; TCRdb lists only in-frame clones, some missing. The DNA was the basis for D and trimming; V, J and clone size are from that table. The profile shows 250,000 or so clones, approximately 90% of them singletons. The V end lost 3 bases, the J end lost 0 bases, and 11 bases lay between the germline ends. The CDR3 extends over 15 amino acids. Germline loops: CDR1 MNHEY, CDR2 SMNVEV (reference sequence). Membership in each cohort depended on participant-reported clinical history.

The chain links TRBV27 to TRBJ1-2; no definite D call. The TCR was taken from a woman aged 25 to 39 with acute COVID-19. The sample consisted of PBMCs or T cells enriched from blood (not recorded which). CDR3 nucleotides: TGTGCCAGCAGTTTTTCCCGGGAGGCTAACTATGGCTACACCTTC. Translation: CASSFSREANYGYTF.